The 25 T cell receptor beta chains below were found in one sample sequenced in a study. TCRdb re-derived calls from the RT-PCR reads in MiXCR, one entry per CDR3 protein. The sample shows 650,000 to 800,000 distinct CDR3 sequences, 13% to 15% of them seen only once. Sequencing was carried out using memory CD4+ T cells from blood. The source is a female donor in good health, serving as a healthy control.

CDR3: CSANNVNRAMNTEAFF. The CDR3 DNA reads as TGCAGTGCCAACAACGTGAACAGGGCGATGAACACTGAAGCTTTCTTT. The rearrangement links TRBV20-1 to TRBJ1-1, with D tentatively TRBD1 (6 bases). The germline V gene encodes CDR1 DFQATT and CDR2 SNEGSKA (reference sequence). The CDR3 contains 16 residues. The ends were cut back, 6 bases at V and 0 bases at J, with 20 bases in the middle.

This clonotype was counted only a few times. The rearrangement joins TRBV20-1 to TRBJ2-7, with 9 bases that match TRBD1. This CDR3 is 13 amino acids long. V gave up 7 bases and J gave up 9 bases; unmatched junction bases: 13. CDR1 and CDR2 (germline): DFQATT, SNEGSKA (reference sequence). CDR3 in amino acids: CSGRDRELLGQYF. The CDR3 DNA reads as TGCAGTGGTCGGGACAGGGAACTCCTAGGGCAGTACTTC.

This clonotype was observed a handful of times. This chain uses TRBV5-1 with TRBJ1-2, with D unclear. CDR3 size: 12 residues. V lost 0 bases and J 7 bases, leaving 7 bases between the germline ends. The germline gives CDR1 SGHRS, CDR2 YFSETQ. CDR3: CASSLDVSGYTF. Written as DNA, the CDR3 is TGCGCCAGCAGCTTGGATGTCTCTGGCTACACCTTC.

This clonotype was recorded a few times. The chain joins TRBV5-1 to TRBJ2-1; D possibly corresponds to TRBD2 (6 bases). The germline V and J ends were trimmed by 3 bases and 2 bases, with 12 bases remaining between them. The CDR3 spans 15 residues. CDR1 SGHRS and CDR2 YFSETQ come from the germline V gene. CDR3: CASSSSERAYNEQFF. In DNA, the CDR3 is TGCGCCAGCAGCTCCTCGGAGCGGGCCTACAATGAGCAGTTCTTC.

The V gene is TRBV12-3 or TRBV12-4, the J gene TRBJ1-4, with no clear D. This CDR3 has 21 amino acids. The V end was cut by 1 base, the J end by 0 bases, with 24 bases between. The CDR3 spells CASSLVARFGQIPPTNEKLFF. CDR3 in DNA: TGTGCCAGCAGTTTAGTAGCGAGGTTCGGTCAAATACCCCCAACTAATGAAAAACTGTTTTTT.

The chain employs TRBV5-1 and TRBJ2-1, with no clear D. Germline-derived CDR1 and CDR2 are SGHRS and YFSETQ. The CDR3 sequence is 13 residues long. Trimming took 1 base from V and 7 from J, leaving 9 bases between them. The CDR3 loop is CASSLTSANEQFF. CDR3 in DNA: TGCGCCAGCAGCTTGACCTCCGCTAATGAGCAGTTCTTC.

This clonotype was seen a few times. The chain links TRBV6-6 to TRBJ2-2, with 9 bases matching TRBD2. CDR1 MNHNY and CDR2 SVGAGI come from the germline V gene (reference sequence). The CDR3 covers 17 residues. Trimming took 5 bases from V and 6 from J; bases not matched to a gene: 13. The CDR3 region is CASSPSIAGVSSGELFF. The CDR3 bases are TGTGCCAGCAGTCCGTCTATAGCGGGAGTATCGTCCGGGGAGCTGTTTTTT.

This clonotype was counted ten times or more. V usage is TRBV20-1 and J usage is TRBJ2-5; 9 positions agree with TRBD1. CDR1 DFQATT and CDR2 SNEGSKA come from the germline V gene (reference sequence). This CDR3 spans 14 amino acids. Germline trimming cut 3 bases from V and 5 bases from J; bases unmatched to any gene: 7. In DNA form, the CDR3 reads TGCAGTGCTAGTACAGGGGGCGCATGGGAGACCCAGTACTTC. It is translated as CSASTGGAWETQYF.

The table lists this clonotype with a few counts. The J gene is TRBJ1-6, the V gene TRBV15; D uncertain. Germline V lookup: CDR1 LNHNV, CDR2 YYDKDF (reference sequence). Between the trimmed V and J ends, which lost 3 bases and 9 bases, there was a span of 15 bases. This CDR3 spans 15 amino acids. The CDR3 nucleotides read TGTGCCACCAGCAGGGGGTCGGCCTGGGGTTCACCCCTCCACTTT. This sequence encodes CATSRGSAWGSPLHF.

This clonotype appeared many times. The chain has TRBV6-5 and TRBJ2-1; tentative D call: TRBD2 (5 bases). V dropped 4 bases and J dropped 10 bases, with 14 bases sitting between them. Germline V CDR1 and CDR2: MNHEY, SVGAGI. The length of the CDR3 is 13 residues. CDR3 coding DNA: TGTGCCAGCAGTTCGGACTGGTCGGCGGAGCAGTTCTTC. Translation gives CASSSDWSAEQFF.

This clonotype was seen ten or more times. The V call is TRBV6-6, the J call TRBJ1-6, with D possibly matching TRBD1 (5 bases). The CDR3 contains 14 residues. Trimming shortened V by 0 bases and J by 13 bases, and 13 bases separated the two germline ends. Germline loops: CDR1 MNHNY, CDR2 SVGAGI (reference sequence). The CDR3 bases are TGTGCCAGCAGTTACTCGCAGGGCTGGGGTCCCCTCCACTTT. It yields the protein CASSYSQGWGPLHF.

A few counts support this clonotype. The gene calls are TRBV10-3 and TRBJ1-2; 8 nucleotides align to TRBD1. Germline V gene data show CDR1 as ENHRY and CDR2 as SYGVKD. V trimming: 4 bases; J trimming: 5 bases; junction bases outside the gene matches: 15. The CDR3 is 17 amino acids. CDR3 bases: TGTGCCATCAGTGCCGAGACAGGGGCCGCACGAGCTTATGGCTACACCTTC. Translating it yields CAISAETGAARAYGYTF.

This clonotype was counted ten times or more. The J gene is TRBJ2-1, the V gene TRBV15, with no clear D. Germline loops: CDR1 LNHNV, CDR2 YYDKDF (reference sequence). The CDR3 contains 11 residues. The ends were cut back, 8 bases at V and 5 bases at J, with 7 bases in the middle. CDR3 sequence: CATSGDNEQFF. Written as DNA, the CDR3 is TGTGCCACCTCGGGCGACAATGAGCAGTTCTTC.

V is TRBV20-1 and J is TRBJ2-3; D call uncertain. V was pared by 1 base and J by 11 bases, with 19 bases between. The CDR3 is 14 residues long. Per germline, CDR1 DFQATT and CDR2 SNEGSKA (reference sequence). The CDR3 bases are TGCAGTGCTAGAGCTAGTATCGGAATCGTTGAGCAGTATTTT. Translating it yields CSARASIGIVEQYF.

A few counts support this clonotype. The rearrangement links TRBV7-2 to TRBJ2-7, with 7 bases identical to TRBD1. Germline loops: CDR1 SGHTA, CDR2 FQGNSA. The CDR3 runs 15 residues. The ends lost 2 bases at V and 6 bases at J; junction bases unmatched: 10. CDR3 loop: CASSLLGQVRTEQYF. CDR3 sequence (DNA): TGTGCCAGCAGCTTACTTGGACAGGTCCGGACCGAGCAGTACTTC.

The table lists this clonotype with many counts. This chain connects TRBV10-3 to TRBJ2-6; tentative D call: TRBD2 (5 bases). The CDR3 is made up of 14 amino acids. Trimming left V 8 bases short and J 1 base short, with 9 bases between. Germline values: CDR1 ENHRY, CDR2 SYGVKD. CDR3 sequence reads: CAIGAASGANVLTF. CDR3 sequence (DNA): TGTGCCATCGGAGCGGCGTCTGGGGCCAACGTCCTGACTTTC.

The chain employs TRBV11-2 and TRBJ2-1; 10 nucleotides align to TRBD1. Losses at the gene ends were 4 bases for V and 4 bases for J; bases not matched to a gene: 7. CDR1 and CDR2 from the germline V gene are SGHAT and FQNNGV. This CDR3 spans 16 amino acids. The CDR3 loop reads CASSSLDRGKYNEQFF. The CDR3 DNA reads TGTGCCAGCAGCTCCCTGGACAGGGGGAAATACAATGAGCAGTTCTTC.

The chain recombines TRBV27 with TRBJ1-5; weak D call: TRBD1 (6 bases). V was trimmed by 6 bases and J by 7 bases, leaving 22 bases between them. Germline values: CDR1 MNHEY, CDR2 SMNVEV (reference sequence). The CDR3 contains 16 residues. The CDR3 sequence is CASRLFGGANKQPQHF. The CDR3 DNA reads TGTGCCAGCAGACTCTTTGGGGGGGCGAACAAACAGCCCCAGCATTTT.

This clonotype was counted a few times. The chain links TRBV5-6 to TRBJ2-7, with TRBD1 as a possible D gene (6 bases). The CDR3 consists of 15 residues. The germline CDR1 and CDR2 sequences are SGHDT and YYEEEE. The V gene lost 1 base and the J gene lost 1 base, with 12 bases spanning the gap. CDR3 protein: CASSLPIQGSYEQYF. CDR3 sequence (DNA): TGTGCCAGCAGCTTGCCTATCCAGGGGTCCTACGAGCAGTACTTC.

This clonotype was detected a few times. The chain combines TRBV18 with TRBJ1-4, with 7 bases fitting TRBD1. Unmatched junction bases numbered 13, after V lost 2 bases and J lost 4 bases. The CDR3 consists of 18 residues. Germline values: CDR1 KGHSH, CDR2 LQKENI. The chain's CDR3 is CASSPTLLQGSINEKLFF. The CDR3 DNA reads TGTGCCAGCTCACCAACCCTCCTACAGGGGAGCATTAATGAAAAACTGTTTTTT.

The rearrangement uses TRBV6-1 and TRBJ2-1; perhaps TRBD1 as D (6 bases). The V and J ends lost 7 bases and 7 bases respectively, with 11 bases between them. Germline V CDR1 and CDR2: MNHNS, SASEGT. The CDR3 consists of 12 residues. The CDR3 region has the DNA TGTGCCAGCACCGAGCAGGGGAATGAGCAGTTCTTC. Its protein is CASTEQGNEQFF.

The V gene is TRBV3-1, the J gene TRBJ2-7, with unresolved D. Germline CDR1 and CDR2: LGHDT and YNNKEL (reference sequence). The CDR3 contains 14 residues. Trimming left V 1 base short and J 3 bases short, with 10 bases between. The CDR3, as DNA: TGTGCCAGCAGCCAAGGGCCGACAATCTACGAGCAGTACTTC. Amino acid sequence: CASSQGPTIYEQYF.

The rearrangement uses TRBV28 and TRBJ2-5; 7 bases align to TRBD2. Per the germline V gene, CDR1 is MDHEN and CDR2 is SYDVKM. The V segment lost 10 bases and the J segment 7 bases; nucleotides outside the gene matches: 18. The CDR3 consists of 15 residues. The CDR3 nucleotides are TGTGCCACCGAGACTCTTCGCGGGGGTTTGGGGACCCAGTACTTC. Its translation: CATETLRGGLGTQYF.

There are many counts of this clonotype. J is TRBJ1-1 and V is TRBV7-3; D unresolved. CDR1 and CDR2 (germline): SGHTA, FQGTGA. The CDR3 extends over 13 amino acids. Deletions cut 2 bases from V and 2 bases from J, with 6 bases between. The CDR3 sequence is CASSLWDNTEAFF. CDR3 nucleotides: TGTGCCAGCAGCTTATGGGATAACACTGAAGCTTTCTTT.

The sample holds a few counts of this clonotype. The DNA of the CDR3 is TGCGCCAGCAGCCAAGAAAACAGGCTTACCTACAATGAGCAGTTCTTC. The encoded protein is CASSQENRLTYNEQFF. This chain joins TRBV4-1 and TRBJ2-1, with a tentative D call TRBD1 (5 bases). Looked up from germline, CDR1 is MGHRA and CDR2 is YSYEKL. Between the trimmed V and J ends, which lost 0 bases and 2 bases, there was a span of 11 bases. The CDR3 runs 16 residues.